This entry describes one T cell receptor beta chain. No antigen is known for it. This sample was included in a study of cytomegalovirus exposure and HLA in healthy donors. Study-level points and caveats: Within an earlier analysis, most TCR beta V segments proved productive either about 90% or about 30% of the time.

This PCR relied on a set of 60 Vbeta primers and 13 Jbeta primers. Data came from immunoSEQ multiplex PCR; TCRdb stores just in-frame clones and leaves some out. The table has roughly 140,000 clones, approximately 70% seen once; the top ten hold approximately 15%. V gave up 6 bases and J gave up 5 bases, with 11 bases separating them. Per germline, CDR1 ENHRY and CDR2 SYGVKD. There are 13 residues in the CDR3. The chain joins TRBV10-3 to TRBJ1-5, with D maybe TRBD1 (5 bases). The sequence came from a human donor in good health. The sequencing sample was made of PBMCs. The CDR3, as DNA: TGTGCCATCAGGGGGGGAATCCATCAGCCCCAGCATTTT. This sequence encodes CAIRGGIHQPQHF.